One and the same sample provided the 29 T cell receptor beta chains below, sequenced in a study of regulatory T cells in long-lasting Graves disease. Relying on iRepertoire HTBI primers and Arm-PCR of CDR3 regions, the team built TCR beta libraries. TCRdb called the multiplex PCR reads again in MiXCR, with one record for every CDR3 protein. The table lists approximately 230,000 distinct CDR3 sequences, around 17% of them singletons. This sample's time point: newly diagnosed GD, antithyroid drugs for less than 3 months. PBMC RNA served as the TCR library source. The sample here was peripheral blood mononuclear cells (PBMCs), taken at new diagnosis, from a patient treated with antithyroid drugs. The receptors stem from a female donor with Graves disease.

This clonotype was picked up many times. V is TRBV27 and J is TRBJ1-6, with D perhaps TRBD1 (6 bases). Germline V gene lookup returns CDR1 MNHEY and CDR2 SMNVEV (reference sequence). The CDR3 spans 15 residues. The V end lost 3 bases, the J end lost 9 bases, and 15 bases lay between the germline ends. The CDR3 DNA is TGTGCCAGCAGTTTCGGCACAGGGTCGAGTTCACCCCTCCACTTT. Amino acid sequence: CASSFGTGSSSPLHF.

The chain employs TRBV11-2 and TRBJ2-3, with D perhaps TRBD2 (5 bases). Trimming took 0 bases from V and 0 from J, leaving 22 bases between them. From germline, CDR1 is SGHAT and CDR2 FQNNGV. The length of the CDR3 is 20 residues. The CDR3 coding sequence is TGTGCCAGCAGCTTAGACCGGGTTTTCGCGGGTATGCAAAGCACAGATACGCAGTATTTT. It yields the protein CASSLDRVFAGMQSTDTQYF.

This clonotype was seen many times. The J gene is TRBJ1-2, the V gene TRBV20-1; TRBD1 agrees at 8 bases. Trimming took 5 bases from V and 6 from J; bases not matched to a gene: 11. The CDR3 length is 14 residues. Germline loops: CDR1 DFQATT, CDR2 SNEGSKA (reference sequence). CDR3 amino acids: CSASPTGGKDGYTF. The DNA for the CDR3 is TGCAGTGCTTCTCCTACAGGGGGAAAGGATGGCTACACCTTC.

This clonotype was counted at least ten times. The gene calls are TRBV2 and TRBJ2-7; D call uncertain. CDR1 is SNHLY and CDR2 is FYNNEI in the germline V gene. This CDR3 contains 13 residues. V shed 3 bases and J shed 3 bases, with 9 bases lying between them. CDR3 DNA sequence: TGTGCCAGCAGTGACCTAGTCCTCTACGAGCAGTACTTC. Its translation: CASSDLVLYEQYF.

The chain employs TRBV9 and TRBJ2-3, with 12 bases aligning to TRBD2. The junction had 10 bases not matched to a gene; V was cut back by 3 bases and J by 2 bases. CDR1 and CDR2 from the germline V gene are SGDLS and YYNGEE. The CDR3 runs to 18 residues. The CDR3 nucleotides are TGTGCCAGCAGCGCTATGGGACTAGCGGGCGTGAACACAGATACGCAGTATTTT. Translating gives CASSAMGLAGVNTDTQYF.

This rearrangement joins TRBV20-1 to TRBJ2-3, with D tentatively TRBD2 (6 bases). Germline V gene lookup returns CDR1 DFQATT and CDR2 SNEGSKA (reference sequence). V lost 0 bases and J lost 6, with 16 bases in between. The CDR3 runs 15 residues. The CDR3 DNA reads TGCAGTGCTAGAGATAATAGCGGACTATCGGATACGCAGTATTTT. Translation gives CSARDNSGLSDTQYF.

The sample holds a few counts of this clonotype. This may come from a read error, since a much larger clone is one base off. The V gene is TRBV11-3, the J gene TRBJ2-1; 7 nucleotides match TRBD1. Germline assignment: CDR1 SGHNT and CDR2 YENEEA. Trimming took 5 bases from V and 9 from J; bases not matched to a gene: 7. The CDR3 covers 13 residues. CDR3 protein: CASSAGTESEQFF. The CDR3 coding sequence is TGTGCCAGCAGCGCCGGGACAGAGAGTGAGCAGTTCTTC.

Many counts were recorded for this clonotype. The rearrangement uses TRBV3-1 and TRBJ2-2; D not certain. Germline V gene data show CDR1 as LGHDT and CDR2 as YNNKEL (reference sequence). V lost 1 base, J lost 1 base, and 7 bases lay in between. CDR3 length equals 15 residues. CDR3 nucleotide sequence: TGTGCCAGCAGCCAAGGCCCAGTGAACACCGGGGAGCTGTTTTTT. The encoded protein is CASSQGPVNTGELFF.

This clonotype was observed many times. The rearrangement joins TRBV27 to TRBJ2-5; the match to TRBD1 covers 10 bases. Germline CDR1 is MNHEY and CDR2 is SMNVEV (reference sequence). V dropped 1 base and J dropped 2; count of bases not matched to a gene: 4. This CDR3 is 16 amino acids long. The CDR3 is CASSLYMDRGQETQYF. The DNA for the CDR3 is TGTGCCAGCAGTTTATATATGGACAGGGGGCAAGAGACCCAGTACTTC.

The table lists this clonotype with many counts. CDR3 sequence reads: CSARDLVGVGTDTQYF. For the CDR3, the DNA is TGCAGTGCTAGAGATCTGGTGGGAGTGGGGACAGATACGCAGTATTTT. The J gene is TRBJ2-3, the V gene TRBV20-1, with a tentative D call TRBD2 (5 bases). The V and J ends lost 0 bases and 3 bases respectively, with 16 bases between them. Looked up from germline, CDR1 is DFQATT and CDR2 is SNEGSKA (reference sequence). There are 16 residues in the CDR3.

This chain links TRBV20-1 with TRBJ2-7; D gene uncertain. Germline V CDR1 and CDR2: DFQATT, SNEGSKA (reference sequence). Deletions cut 0 bases from V and 3 bases from J, with 15 bases between. This CDR3 comprises 15 residues. In DNA, the CDR3 is TGCAGTGCTAGAGATCACACGGCAGATTTCTACGAGCAGTACTTC. This gives the protein CSARDHTADFYEQYF.

This clonotype was seen repeatedly, ten times or more. The V call is TRBV12-3 or TRBV12-4, the J call TRBJ1-1; no clear D. The V end lost 3 bases, the J end lost 1 base, and 9 bases lay between the germline ends. There are 14 residues in the CDR3. The CDR3 loop is CASSFGTANTEAFF. The CDR3 coding sequence is TGTGCCAGCAGTTTCGGTACGGCGAACACTGAAGCTTTCTTT.

This clonotype was observed many times. The chain has TRBV12-3 or TRBV12-4 and TRBJ1-2; D is unclear. Trimming shortened V by 4 bases and J by 6 bases, and 12 bases separated the two germline ends. The CDR3 totals 13 residues. The CDR3 loop is CASSSRATHGYTF. The CDR3 nucleotides read TGTGCCAGCAGTTCCCGGGCCACACATGGCTACACCTTC.

This clonotype was seen ten or more times. V usage is TRBV2 and J usage is TRBJ2-6; D gene unclear. The germline V gene has CDR1 SNHLY and CDR2 FYNNEI. The ends were cut back, 1 base at V and 1 base at J, with 5 bases in the middle. CDR3 length: 15 residues. CDR3 amino acids: CASSEDSSGANVLTF. The CDR3 DNA sequence: TGTGCCAGCAGTGAAGATAGTTCTGGGGCCAACGTCCTGACTTTC.

This clonotype was counted at least ten times. This sequence joins TRBV6-1 and TRBJ1-1, with D perhaps TRBD1 (5 bases). Trimming removed 5 bases from V and 8 bases from J, with 12 bases in between. The CDR3 is 12 residues long. CDR1 and CDR2 (germline): MNHNS, SASEGT. As DNA, the CDR3 is TGTGCCAGCAGTACGGGGGGGAGAGAAGCTTTCTTT. Its protein product is CASSTGGREAFF.

This clonotype was seen at least ten times. The chain links TRBV11-2 to TRBJ2-1; TRBD1 matches 9 bases. V was clipped by 5 bases and J by 4 bases; unmatched bases: 6. The CDR3 consists of 15 residues. The germline CDR1 and CDR2 sequences are SGHAT and FQNNGV. CDR3 bases: TGTGCCAGCAGCAACCCGGGACAGGGTTACAATGAGCAGTTCTTC. It specifies CASSNPGQGYNEQFF.

This clonotype was seen ten or more times. This sequence joins TRBV12-3 or TRBV12-4 and TRBJ2-1; TRBD2 aligns across 9 bases. The CDR3 contains 15 residues. Germline trimming cut 3 bases from V and 8 bases from J; bases unmatched to any gene: 8. CDR3 nucleotide sequence: TGTGCCAGCAGTTTCGGTCTAGCGGGACTGGATGAGCAGTTCTTC. This codes for CASSFGLAGLDEQFF.

This clonotype was seen ten or more times. This rearrangement joins TRBV20-1 to TRBJ1-3; D is unclear. In germline, CDR1 is DFQATT, CDR2 SNEGSKA (reference sequence). This CDR3 has 15 amino acids. The V and J ends lost 3 bases and 0 bases respectively, with 12 bases between them. The CDR3 DNA is TGCAGTGCTAGGGACTCCAAAAACTCTGGAAACACCATATATTTT. Translated: CSARDSKNSGNTIYF.

This clonotype came up many times. The V call is TRBV20-1, the J call TRBJ1-5; D is possibly TRBD1 (5 bases). The V gene's germline CDR1 is DFQATT and CDR2 SNEGSKA (reference sequence). The CDR3 totals 16 residues. V gave up 6 bases and J gave up 0 bases, with 18 bases separating them. The CDR3: CSALGQGTYSNQPQHF. The CDR3 DNA follows: TGCAGTGCCCTCGGGCAGGGAACCTATAGCAATCAGCCCCAGCATTTT.

This chain links TRBV7-2 with TRBJ2-2; no definite D call. CDR1 and CDR2 (germline): SGHTA, FQGNSA. Trimming cost V 1 base and J 7 bases, with 10 bases left between them. CDR3 length: 14 residues. CDR3 DNA sequence: TGTGCCAGCAGCTTAGTTGGCGGAAGCGGGGAGCTGTTTTTT. It encodes CASSLVGGSGELFF.

This clonotype was detected many times. The chain joins TRBV18 to TRBJ2-1; no definite D call. The J call is uncertain, as TRBJ2-5 better fits the DNA end. This CDR3 has 14 residues. Germline CDR1 is KGHSH and CDR2 is LQKENI. In nucleotides, the CDR3 is TGTGCCAGCTCACCACCGCTTTCGGAAGAGACCCAGTACTTC. Its protein product is CASSPPLSEETQYF.

There are a few counts of this clonotype. Relative to the germline gene, one junction end is altered; a read error may explain this. The chain uses TRBV7-2 and TRBJ2-7, with D possibly matching TRBD2 (6 bases). The CDR3 is made up of 16 amino acids. Germline V lookup: CDR1 SGHTA, CDR2 FQGNSA. This chain's CDR3 is CASSLYSSANSYGQYF. DNA of the CDR3: TGTGCCAGCAGCTTATACTCTAGCGCCAATTCCTACGGGCAGTACTTC.

This rearrangement joins TRBV7-9 to TRBJ1-4; weak D call: TRBD1 (5 bases). Per the germline V gene, CDR1 is SEHNR and CDR2 is FQNEAQ (reference sequence). This CDR3 spans 17 amino acids. V lost 10 bases and J lost 0, with 21 bases in between. CDR3: CATQSSGTVTTNEKLFF. In DNA, the CDR3 is TGTGCCACCCAGTCCAGCGGGACGGTAACAACTAATGAAAAACTGTTTTTT.

The sample holds many counts of this clonotype. This rearrangement joins TRBV18 to TRBJ1-1, with TRBD1 matching over 8 bases. The V segment lost 5 bases and the J segment 5 bases; nucleotides outside the gene matches: 7. CDR1 is KGHSH and CDR2 is LQKENI in the germline V gene. The CDR3 spans 14 residues. CDR3 DNA sequence: TGTGCCAGCTCAGCCGCACAGGGGGGGACTGAAGCTTTCTTT. This gives the protein CASSAAQGGTEAFF.

The sample holds many counts of this clonotype. The rearrangement joins TRBV27 to TRBJ2-7; D ambiguous. Germline values: CDR1 MNHEY, CDR2 SMNVEV (reference sequence). Trimming cost V 3 bases and J 5 bases, with 17 bases left between them. The CDR3 has 15 amino acids. The CDR3, as DNA: TGTGCCAGCAGTTTTATCGGCGGCGGTGGGGACGAGCAGTACTTC. Residues: CASSFIGGGGDEQYF.

This chain joins TRBV30 and TRBJ2-1, with 14 bases aligning to TRBD2. Germline V CDR1 and CDR2: GTSNPN, SVGIG (reference sequence). This CDR3 comprises 20 residues. V dropped 2 bases and J dropped 3; count of bases not matched to a gene: 15. CDR3 protein: CAWSSNPGTSGRRLYNEQFF. CDR3 nucleotides: TGTGCCTGGAGTTCGAACCCCGGGACTAGCGGGAGACGGCTCTACAATGAGCAGTTCTTC.

The sample holds many counts of this clonotype. CDR3 nucleotide sequence: TGCAGTGCTCCCGCAGGCACCCCCTACGAGCAGTACTTC. It specifies CSAPAGTPYEQYF. This sequence joins TRBV20-1 and TRBJ2-7, with unresolved D. Looked up from germline, CDR1 is DFQATT and CDR2 is SNEGSKA (reference sequence). V was shortened by 5 bases and J by 2 bases, with 13 bases between the two germline ends. There are 13 residues in the CDR3.

As to this clonotype: Being one base from a much bigger clone, this may be a read error. The genes are TRBV20-1 and TRBJ2-7, with TRBD2 matching 9 bases. The CDR3 totals 13 residues. V lost 4 bases and J lost 7; bases outside the gene matches: 8. Germline assignment: CDR1 DFQATT and CDR2 SNEGSKA (reference sequence). CDR3 DNA sequence: TGCAGTGCTATCGCGGGAGGGCCTGATGAGCAGTACTTC. It translates to CSAIAGGPDEQYF.

The sample holds many counts of this clonotype. This chain uses TRBV11-2 with TRBJ2-1; the D gene is possibly TRBD2 (6 bases). V lost 0 bases to trimming and J lost 1 base, with 16 bases between them. Germline lookup yields CDR1 SGHAT and CDR2 FQNNGV. The CDR3 consists of 18 residues. CDR3 in DNA: TGTGCCAGCAGCTTAGAGGGGTTAGCGGCGATTTCCTACAATGAGCAGTTCTTC. It encodes CASSLEGLAAISYNEQFF.